This T cell receptor (beta chain) was sequenced in a study of T cell changes during pregnancy in multiple sclerosis. Trimming shortened V by 5 bases and J by 0 bases, and 16 bases separated the two germline ends. Germline values: CDR1 LNHDA, CDR2 SQIVND (reference sequence). The CDR3 totals 17 residues. Sequencing was performed with immunoSEQ multiplex PCR; in TCRdb, only in-frame clones are kept and a portion is missing. The sample has 75,000 to 100,000 clones, 85% to 95% seen once; the top ten hold around 2%. The sequences come from peripheral blood, collected after pregnancy. This chain links TRBV19 with TRBJ2-2; D is possibly TRBD1 (6 bases). The receptor's source is a female donor with multiple sclerosis, enrolled in a pregnancy study. The CDR3 sequence: CASSQFRDITNTGELFF. DNA of the CDR3: TGTGCCAGTAGTCAATTCCGGGACATAACGAACACCGGGGAGCTGTTTTTT.